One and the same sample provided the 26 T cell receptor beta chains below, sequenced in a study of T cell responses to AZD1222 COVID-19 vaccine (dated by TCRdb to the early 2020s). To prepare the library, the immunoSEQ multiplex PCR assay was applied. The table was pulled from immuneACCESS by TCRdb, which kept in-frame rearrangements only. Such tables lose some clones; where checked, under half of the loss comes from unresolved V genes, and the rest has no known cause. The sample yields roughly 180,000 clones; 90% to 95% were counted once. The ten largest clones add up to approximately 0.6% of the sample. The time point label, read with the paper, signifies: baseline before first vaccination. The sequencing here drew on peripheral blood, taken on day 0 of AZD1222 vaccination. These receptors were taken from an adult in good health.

The CDR3 protein is CASSVGGRETQYF. The DNA for the CDR3 is TGCGCCAGCAGCGTTGGAGGGAGAGAGACCCAGTACTTC. The chain couples TRBV5-1 to TRBJ2-5; D might be TRBD2 (6 bases). Germline lookup yields CDR1 SGHRS and CDR2 YFSETQ. The CDR3 totals 13 residues. The ends were cut back, 4 bases at V and 4 bases at J, with 11 bases in the middle. The variable domain in full, completed from reference TRBV5-1 and TRBJ2-5, reads KAGVTQTPRYLIKTRGQQVTLSCSPISGHRSVSWYQQTPGQGLQFLFEYFSETQRNKGNFPGRFSGRQFSNSRSEMNVSTLELGDSALYLCASSVGGRETQYFGPGTRLLVL.

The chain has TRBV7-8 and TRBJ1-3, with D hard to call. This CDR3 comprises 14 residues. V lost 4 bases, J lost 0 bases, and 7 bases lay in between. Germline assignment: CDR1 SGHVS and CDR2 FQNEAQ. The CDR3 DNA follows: TGTGCCAGCAGCTCCGGAGGCTCTGGAAACACCATATATTTT. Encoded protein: CASSSGGSGNTIYF.

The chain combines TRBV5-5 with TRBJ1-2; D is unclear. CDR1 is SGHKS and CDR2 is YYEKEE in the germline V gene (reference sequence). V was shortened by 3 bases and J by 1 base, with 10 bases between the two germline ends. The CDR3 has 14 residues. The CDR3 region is CASSSFDNNYGYTF. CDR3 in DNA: TGTGCCAGCAGCTCCTTTGACAATAACTATGGCTACACCTTC. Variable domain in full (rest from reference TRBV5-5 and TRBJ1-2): DAGVTQSPTHLIKTRGQQVTLRCSPISGHKSVSWYQQVLGQGPQFIFQYYEKEERGRGNFPDRFSARQFPNYSSELNVNALLLGDSALYLCASSSFDNNYGYTFGSGTRLTVV.

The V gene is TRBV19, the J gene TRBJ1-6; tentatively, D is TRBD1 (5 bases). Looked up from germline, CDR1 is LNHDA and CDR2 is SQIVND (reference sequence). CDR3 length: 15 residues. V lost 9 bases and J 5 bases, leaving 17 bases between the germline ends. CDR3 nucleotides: TGTGCCAGCCGCAACCGGGACCCCGATAATTCACCCCTCCACTTT. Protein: CASRNRDPDNSPLHF.

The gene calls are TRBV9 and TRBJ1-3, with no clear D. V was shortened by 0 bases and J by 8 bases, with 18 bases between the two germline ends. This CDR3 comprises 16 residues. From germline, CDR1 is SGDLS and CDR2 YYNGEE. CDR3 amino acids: CASSVDHGLKADTIYF. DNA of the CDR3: TGTGCCAGCAGCGTAGACCACGGCCTGAAGGCGGACACCATATATTTT.

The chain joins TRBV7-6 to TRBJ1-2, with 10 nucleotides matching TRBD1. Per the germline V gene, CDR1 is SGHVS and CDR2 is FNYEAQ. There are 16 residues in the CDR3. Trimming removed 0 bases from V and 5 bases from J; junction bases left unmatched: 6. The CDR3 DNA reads TGTGCCAGCAGCTTAGCGGGGACAGGGGCGGGGTATGGCTACACCTTC. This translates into CASSLAGTGAGYGYTF.

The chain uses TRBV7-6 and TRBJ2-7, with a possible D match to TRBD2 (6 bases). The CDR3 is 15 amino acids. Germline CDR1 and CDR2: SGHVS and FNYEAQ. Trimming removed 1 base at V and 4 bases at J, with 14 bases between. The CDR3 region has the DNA TGTGCCAGCAGCTTAGGGGGCGGGAAGGGGTACGAGCAGTACTTC. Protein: CASSLGGGKGYEQYF.

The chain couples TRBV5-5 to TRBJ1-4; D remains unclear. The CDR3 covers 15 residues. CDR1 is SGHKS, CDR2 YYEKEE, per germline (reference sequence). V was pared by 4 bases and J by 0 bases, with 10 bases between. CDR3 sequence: CASSPEGATNEKLFF. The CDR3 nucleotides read TGTGCCAGCAGCCCCGAAGGAGCAACTAATGAAAAACTGTTTTTT. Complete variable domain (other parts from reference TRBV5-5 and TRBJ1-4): DAGVTQSPTHLIKTRGQQVTLRCSPISGHKSVSWYQQVLGQGPQFIFQYYEKEERGRGNFPDRFSARQFPNYSSELNVNALLLGDSALYLCASSPEGATNEKLFFGSGTQLSVL.

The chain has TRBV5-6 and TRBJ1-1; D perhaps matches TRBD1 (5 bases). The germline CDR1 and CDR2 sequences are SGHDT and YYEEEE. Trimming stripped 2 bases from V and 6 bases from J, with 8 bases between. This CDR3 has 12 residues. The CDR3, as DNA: TGTGCCAGCAGCTTCCGGGGGGCTGAAGCTTTCTTT. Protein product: CASSFRGAEAFF.

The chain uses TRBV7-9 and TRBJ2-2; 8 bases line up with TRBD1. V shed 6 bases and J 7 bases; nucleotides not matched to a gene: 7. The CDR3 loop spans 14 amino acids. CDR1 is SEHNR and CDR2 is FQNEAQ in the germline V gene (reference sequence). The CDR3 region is CASRYDRGSGELFF. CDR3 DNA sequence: TGTGCCAGCAGATACGACAGGGGCAGCGGGGAGCTGTTTTTT.

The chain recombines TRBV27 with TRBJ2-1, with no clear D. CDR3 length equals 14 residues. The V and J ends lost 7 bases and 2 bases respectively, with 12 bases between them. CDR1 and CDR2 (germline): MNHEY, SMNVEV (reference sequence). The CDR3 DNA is TGTGCCAGCAAGCGCCTAGATCCCTACAATGAGCAGTTCTTC. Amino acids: CASKRLDPYNEQFF.

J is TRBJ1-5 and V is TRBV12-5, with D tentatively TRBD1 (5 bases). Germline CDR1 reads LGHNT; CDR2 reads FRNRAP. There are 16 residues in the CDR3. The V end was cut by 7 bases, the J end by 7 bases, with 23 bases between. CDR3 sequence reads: CASAAPPGGRDQPQHF. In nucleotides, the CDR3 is TGTGCTAGTGCTGCCCCGCCTGGGGGAAGGGACCAGCCCCAGCATTTT.

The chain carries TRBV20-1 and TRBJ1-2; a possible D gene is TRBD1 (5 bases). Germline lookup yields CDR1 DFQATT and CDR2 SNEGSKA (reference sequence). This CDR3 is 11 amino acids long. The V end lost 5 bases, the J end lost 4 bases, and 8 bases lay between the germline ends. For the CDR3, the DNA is TGCAGTGCTGGGGGGGGCTATGGCTACACCTTC. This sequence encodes CSAGGGYGYTF.

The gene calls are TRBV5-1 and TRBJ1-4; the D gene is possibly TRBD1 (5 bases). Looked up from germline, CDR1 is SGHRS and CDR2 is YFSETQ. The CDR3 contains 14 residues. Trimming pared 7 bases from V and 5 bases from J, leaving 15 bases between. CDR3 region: CASGWQGVNEKLFF. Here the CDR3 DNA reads TGCGCCAGCGGCTGGCAGGGTGTGAATGAAAAACTGTTTTTT.

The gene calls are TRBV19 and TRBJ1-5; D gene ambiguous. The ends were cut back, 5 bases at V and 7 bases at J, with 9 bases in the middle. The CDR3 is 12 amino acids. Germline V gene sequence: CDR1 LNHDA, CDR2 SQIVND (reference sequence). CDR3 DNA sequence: TGTGCCAGTAGTGTCCGGGGACAGCCCCAGCATTTT. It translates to CASSVRGQPQHF.

DNA of the CDR3: TGTGCCAGTAGTCGCCAACAGGGTCAGCCCCAGCATTTT. Its translation: CASSRQQGQPQHF. V usage is TRBV19 and J usage is TRBJ1-5; perhaps TRBD1 as D (6 bases). Germline CDR1 LNHDA, CDR2 SQIVND (reference sequence). The V end was cut by 5 bases, the J end by 6 bases, with 11 bases between. The CDR3 totals 13 residues.

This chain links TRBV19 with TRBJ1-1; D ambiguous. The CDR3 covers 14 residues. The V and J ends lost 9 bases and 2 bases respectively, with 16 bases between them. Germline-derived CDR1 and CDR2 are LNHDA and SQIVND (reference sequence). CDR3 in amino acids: CASRGREINTEAFF. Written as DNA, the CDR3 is TGTGCCAGCCGAGGGCGCGAAATAAACACTGAAGCTTTCTTT.

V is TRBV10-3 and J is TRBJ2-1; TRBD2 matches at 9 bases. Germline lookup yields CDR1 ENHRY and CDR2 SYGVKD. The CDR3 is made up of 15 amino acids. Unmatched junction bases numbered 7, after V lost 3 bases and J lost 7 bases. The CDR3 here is CAISDDGGRANEQFF. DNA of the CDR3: TGTGCCATCAGTGATGACGGCGGGAGGGCTAATGAGCAGTTCTTC.

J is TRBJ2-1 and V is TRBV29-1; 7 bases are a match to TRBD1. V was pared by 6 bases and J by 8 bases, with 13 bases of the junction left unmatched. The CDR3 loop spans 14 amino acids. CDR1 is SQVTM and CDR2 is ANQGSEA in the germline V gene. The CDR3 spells CSVRRARGNDEQFF. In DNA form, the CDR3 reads TGCAGCGTCCGAAGGGCCAGGGGGAACGATGAGCAGTTCTTC.

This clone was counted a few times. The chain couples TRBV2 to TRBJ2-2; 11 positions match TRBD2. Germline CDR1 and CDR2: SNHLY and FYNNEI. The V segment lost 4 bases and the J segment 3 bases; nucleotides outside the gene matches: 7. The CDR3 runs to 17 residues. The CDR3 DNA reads TGTGCCAGCAGTGTGGCTAGCGGGAGGAAATACACCGGGGAGCTGTTTTTT. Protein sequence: CASSVASGRKYTGELFF.

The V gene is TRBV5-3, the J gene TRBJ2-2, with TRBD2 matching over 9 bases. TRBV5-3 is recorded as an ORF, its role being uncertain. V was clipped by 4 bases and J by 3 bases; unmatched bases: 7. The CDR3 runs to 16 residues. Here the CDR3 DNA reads TGTGCCAGAAGCATACAGGTAGCGGGAGACACCGGGGAGCTGTTTTTT. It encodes CARSIQVAGDTGELFF.

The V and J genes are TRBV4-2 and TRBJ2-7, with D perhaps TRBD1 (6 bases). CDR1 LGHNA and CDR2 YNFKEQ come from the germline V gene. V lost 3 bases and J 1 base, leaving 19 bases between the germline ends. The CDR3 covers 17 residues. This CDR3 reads CASSQGQMTGESYEQYF. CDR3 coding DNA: TGTGCCAGCAGCCAGGGCCAGATGACAGGTGAATCCTACGAGCAGTACTTC.

The CDR3 sequence: CASSQALTGGYEQYF. CDR3 sequence (DNA): TGCGCCAGCAGCCAAGCTTTGACAGGTGGTTACGAGCAGTACTTC. The chain couples TRBV4-1 to TRBJ2-7; D perhaps matches TRBD1 (6 bases). CDR1 MGHRA and CDR2 YSYEKL come from the germline V gene. CDR3 length: 15 amino acids. V was trimmed by 1 base and J by 4 bases, leaving 14 bases between them.

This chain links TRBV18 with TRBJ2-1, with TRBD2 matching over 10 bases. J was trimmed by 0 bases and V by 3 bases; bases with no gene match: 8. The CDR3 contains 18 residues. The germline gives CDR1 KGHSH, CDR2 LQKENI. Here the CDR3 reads CASSPGTSALSSYNEQFF. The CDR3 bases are TGTGCCAGCTCACCCGGGACTAGCGCCCTGAGCTCCTACAATGAGCAGTTCTTC.

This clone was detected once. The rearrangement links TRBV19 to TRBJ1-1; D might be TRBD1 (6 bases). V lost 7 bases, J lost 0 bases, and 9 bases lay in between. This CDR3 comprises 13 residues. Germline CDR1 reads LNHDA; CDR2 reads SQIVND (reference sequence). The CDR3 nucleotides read TGTGCCAGTACAAGGGGGGTGAACACTGAAGCTTTCTTT. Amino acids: CASTRGVNTEAFF.

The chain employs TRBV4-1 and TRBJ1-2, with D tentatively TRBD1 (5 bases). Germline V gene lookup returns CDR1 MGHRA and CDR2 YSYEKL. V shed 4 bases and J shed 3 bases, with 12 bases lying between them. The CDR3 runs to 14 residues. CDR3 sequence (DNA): TGCGCCAGCAGCCGCCCGGACACTCACTATGGCTACACCTTC. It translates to CASSRPDTHYGYTF.